The 23 T cell receptor beta chains given below trace back to one sample, sequenced in a study of cytomegalovirus exposure and HLA in healthy donors. PCR was performed using 60 Vbeta and 13 Jbeta primers. Sequencing used immunoSEQ multiplex PCR; TCRdb keeps in-frame clones, though not all of them. The table records 150,000 to 200,000 clones, roughly three quarters of them present only once. Sequencing input: PBMCs. The receptors come from a male donor in good health and CMV-seronegative.

The CDR3 sequence is CASSYQGYYGYTF. The DNA of the CDR3 is TGTGCCAGCAGTTACCAGGGTTACTATGGCTACACCTTC. The genes are TRBV6-5 and TRBJ1-2; D is perhaps TRBD1 (5 bases). The V end lost 2 bases, the J end lost 3 bases, and 7 bases lay between the germline ends. The germline V gene encodes CDR1 MNHEY and CDR2 SVGAGI. The CDR3 extends over 13 amino acids.

The gene calls are TRBV28 and TRBJ1-5; perhaps TRBD1 as D (6 bases). The germline gives CDR1 MDHEN, CDR2 SYDVKM. V gave up 6 bases and J gave up 0 bases, with 15 bases separating them. This CDR3 has 16 residues. The CDR3 spells CASRQTGDFSNQPQHF. The DNA of the CDR3 is TGTGCCAGCAGACAGACAGGAGATTTTAGCAATCAGCCCCAGCATTTT.

V gene TRBV7-2 combines with J gene TRBJ1-5; D is perhaps TRBD1 (6 bases). The V end lost 2 bases, the J end lost 2 bases, and 19 bases lay between the germline ends. Germline V CDR1 and CDR2: SGHTA, FQGNSA. The CDR3 is 18 residues long. CDR3 sequence reads: CASSLKAGGAVGNQPQHF. In DNA, the CDR3 is TGTGCCAGCAGCTTAAAGGCGGGGGGGGCAGTCGGCAATCAGCCCCAGCATTTT.

The chain has TRBV7-9 and TRBJ2-5; D uncertain. There are 14 residues in the CDR3. V shed 5 bases and J shed 2 bases, with 12 bases lying between them. The germline CDR1 and CDR2 sequences are SEHNR and FQNEAQ (reference sequence). The CDR3 region has the DNA TGTGCCAGCAGCCCCTGGGCCGCTCAAGAGACCCAGTACTTC. Its translation is CASSPWAAQETQYF.

The genes are TRBV5-1 and TRBJ2-7; 9 bases agree with TRBD2. V gave up 1 base and J gave up 0 bases; unmatched junction bases: 14. CDR3 length equals 19 residues. CDR1 is SGHRS, CDR2 YFSETQ, per germline. CDR3 in amino acids: CASSLHSGGLAGASYEQYF. The CDR3 DNA reads TGCGCCAGCAGCTTGCACTCGGGGGGATTAGCGGGGGCCTCCTACGAGCAGTACTTC. The entire variable domain, with the rest obtained from reference TRBV5-1 and TRBJ2-7, is as follows: KAGVTQTPRYLIKTRGQQVTLSCSPISGHRSVSWYQQTPGQGLQFLFEYFSETQRNKGNFPGRFSGRQFSNSRSEMNVSTLELGDSALYLCASSLHSGGLAGASYEQYFGPGTRLTVT.

This CDR3 is CASSLSATIVQFF. As DNA, the CDR3 is TGTGCCAGCAGTTTGAGCGCTACAATAGTGCAGTTCTTC. The chain links TRBV28 to TRBJ2-1; no clear D. The germline V gene encodes CDR1 MDHEN and CDR2 SYDVKM. V lost 3 bases and J lost 12, with 15 bases in between. The CDR3 contains 13 residues. The whole variable domain, filled in from reference TRBV28 and TRBJ2-1, reads DVKVTQSSRYLVKRTGEKVFLECVQDMDHENMFWYRQDPGLGLRLIYFSYDVKMKEKGDIPEGYSVSREKKERFSLILESASTNQTSMYLCASSLSATIVQFFGPGTRLTVL.

The chain carries TRBV5-6 and TRBJ2-3, with 7 bases lining up with TRBD2. J lost 0 bases, V lost 5 bases, and 12 bases had no gene match. Germline V CDR1 and CDR2: SGHDT, YYEEEE. This CDR3 is 17 amino acids long. DNA of the CDR3: TGTGCCAGCAGGTACACCCCAGGCGGGAGTAGCACAGATACGCAGTATTTT. Protein: CASRYTPGGSSTDTQYF.

CDR3 nucleotides: TGCAGTGAGGGGGCTGGAAACACCATATATTTT. Its protein product is CSEGAGNTIYF. The V and J genes are TRBV20-1 and TRBJ1-3; possibly TRBD1 for D (6 bases). The CDR3 covers 11 residues. The V end was cut by 7 bases, the J end by 2 bases, with 6 bases between. The germline V gene encodes CDR1 DFQATT and CDR2 SNEGSKA (reference sequence).

The chain combines TRBV30 with TRBJ2-1, with D maybe TRBD1 (8 bases). V was cut by 7 bases and J by 4 bases, with 14 bases left in between. The germline V gene has CDR1 GTSNPN and CDR2 SVGIG (reference sequence). The CDR3 is 13 amino acids. The CDR3 DNA is TGTGCCTTGAACAGGGGGGGTTACAATGAGCAGTTCTTC. Protein sequence: CALNRGGYNEQFF.

The chain links TRBV7-3 to TRBJ2-1; D possibly corresponds to TRBD2 (5 bases). CDR1 and CDR2 from the germline V gene are SGHTA and FQGTGA. The CDR3 extends over 15 amino acids. V dropped 2 bases and J dropped 2 bases, with 10 bases sitting between them. The CDR3 sequence: CASSLSRAAYNEQFF. The DNA for the CDR3 is TGTGCCAGCAGCTTATCGCGAGCGGCCTACAATGAGCAGTTCTTC. Together with reference TRBV7-3 and TRBJ2-1, the CDR3 gives the full variable domain: GAGVSQTPSNKVTEKGKYVELRCDPISGHTALYWYRQSLGQGPEFLIYFQGTGAADDSGLPNDRFFAVRPEGSVSTLKIQRTERGDSAVYLCASSLSRAAYNEQFFGPGTRLTVL.

There are a few counts of this clone. The chain employs TRBV5-4 and TRBJ2-1; TRBD1 agrees at 8 bases. V lost 4 bases to trimming and J lost 3 bases; unmatched junction nucleotides: 6. The CDR3 is 15 amino acids. Germline V gene data show CDR1 as SGHNT and CDR2 as YYREEE (reference sequence). CDR3 sequence: CASSVPTGVYNEQFF. The CDR3 bases are TGTGCCAGCAGCGTCCCGACAGGGGTCTACAATGAGCAGTTCTTC. Looking up the rest from reference TRBV5-4 and TRBJ2-1 gives the full variable domain: ETGVTQSPTHLIKTRGQQVTLRCSSQSGHNTVSWYQQALGQGPQFIFQYYREEENGRGNFPPRFSGLQFPNYSSELNVNALELDDSALYLCASSVPTGVYNEQFFGPGTRLTVL.

The CDR3 here is CASSLGRDEDTQYF. DNA for the CDR3: TGTGCCAGCAGCTTGGGTCGGGATGAAGATACGCAGTATTTT. The chain carries TRBV11-2 and TRBJ2-3, with a possible D match to TRBD2 (5 bases). CDR3 length: 14 amino acids. Germline loops: CDR1 SGHAT, CDR2 FQNNGV. V lost 3 bases and J lost 5, with 12 bases in between.

This chain uses TRBV5-5 with TRBJ2-4, with 8 bases that match TRBD2. V was clipped by 0 bases and J by 0 bases; unmatched bases: 2. This CDR3 contains 16 residues. The germline CDR1 and CDR2 sequences are SGHKS and YYEKEE (reference sequence). Here the CDR3 reads CASSLASGGAKNIQYF. The CDR3 DNA is TGTGCCAGCAGCTTGGCGAGCGGGGGAGCCAAAAACATTCAGTACTTC.

CDR3 nucleotides: TGTGCCTGGAGTGACAGGGGGAACACCATATATTTT. Translated: CAWSDRGNTIYF. The rearrangement links TRBV30 to TRBJ1-3; 8 nucleotides match TRBD1. After removal of 1 base from V and 7 bases from J, the junction contained 0 bases not matched to a gene. This CDR3 comprises 12 residues. Looked up from germline, CDR1 is GTSNPN and CDR2 is SVGIG (reference sequence).

The V call is TRBV27, the J call TRBJ2-5; tentative D call: TRBD1 (6 bases). Looked up from germline, CDR1 is MNHEY and CDR2 is SMNVEV (reference sequence). The CDR3 has 16 residues. Trimming took off 6 bases at V and 5 bases at J, with 22 bases between the two ends. For the CDR3, the DNA is TGTGCCAGCAGCAAAGACGTACAGGGTACTGAGGAGACCCAGTACTTC. Protein sequence: CASSKDVQGTEETQYF.

J is TRBJ2-7 and V is TRBV10-3, with TRBD1 matching 10 bases. Trimming took 11 bases from V and 4 from J; bases not matched to a gene: 5. Germline CDR1 is ENHRY and CDR2 is SYGVKD. There are 12 residues in the CDR3. The CDR3: CAARDRGYEQYF. DNA of the CDR3: TGTGCCGCTCGGGACAGGGGATACGAGCAGTACTTC.

This rearrangement joins TRBV5-4 to TRBJ1-1; D not certain. The CDR3 loop spans 13 amino acids. Germline CDR1 SGHNT, CDR2 YYREEE (reference sequence). The V and J ends lost 0 bases and 10 bases respectively, with 13 bases between them. CDR3 region: CASSLVPGSRAFF. The CDR3 DNA is TGTGCCAGCAGCTTGGTTCCGGGATCGAGAGCTTTCTTT.

J is TRBJ2-7 and V is TRBV7-8; TRBD1 is a possible D gene (7 bases). Trimming took 4 bases from V and 3 from J, leaving 16 bases between them. CDR3 length: 15 residues. In germline, CDR1 is SGHVS, CDR2 FQNEAQ. The CDR3 sequence is CASSSDREVVYEQYF. The CDR3 DNA sequence: TGTGCCAGCAGCTCCGACAGGGAGGTAGTCTACGAGCAGTACTTC.

The genes are TRBV28 and TRBJ1-5; D may be TRBD1 (5 bases). The V and J ends lost 3 bases and 8 bases respectively, with 17 bases between them. CDR3 length: 15 residues. CDR1 is MDHEN and CDR2 is SYDVKM in the germline V gene. This chain's CDR3 is CASSFSDRAGEPQHF. DNA for the CDR3: TGTGCCAGCAGTTTCTCTGACCGGGCGGGGGAGCCCCAGCATTTT.

The rearrangement uses TRBV29-1 and TRBJ1-1; D is ambiguous. The germline CDR1 and CDR2 sequences are SQVTM and ANQGSEA. CDR3 length: 11 amino acids. Deletions cut 5 bases from V and 3 bases from J, with 7 bases between. The CDR3 region has the DNA TGCAGCGTTCAACGGGACACTGAAGCTTTCTTT. Translated: CSVQRDTEAFF.

This chain connects TRBV6-4 to TRBJ1-5, with D maybe TRBD1 (6 bases). V was trimmed by 5 bases and J by 7 bases, leaving 12 bases between them. CDR3 length: 13 amino acids. CDR1 MRHNA and CDR2 SNTAGT come from the germline V gene. The CDR3 reads CASSRGAGQPQHF. The CDR3 nucleotides are TGTGCCAGCAGTCGGGGGGCCGGGCAGCCCCAGCATTTT.

V is TRBV7-9 and J is TRBJ1-5; possible D gene TRBD1, 6 bases. This CDR3 is built from 14 residues. Trimming took off 5 bases at V and 1 base at J, with 9 bases between the two ends. Germline CDR1 and CDR2: SEHNR and FQNEAQ (reference sequence). The CDR3 sequence is CASSQGQSNQPQHF. CDR3 coding DNA: TGTGCCAGCAGCCAAGGACAGAGCAATCAGCCCCAGCATTTT.

The chain couples TRBV18 to TRBJ1-1; no definite D call. The germline V gene has CDR1 KGHSH and CDR2 LQKENI. The CDR3 is made up of 14 amino acids. The V and J ends lost 3 bases and 11 bases respectively, with 19 bases between them. CDR3 nucleotide sequence: TGTGCCAGCTCACCTGCTCCGCCCGGGGAACGGGCTTTCTTT. It is translated as CASSPAPPGERAFF.